Listed below are T cell receptor beta chains from one sample, sequenced in a study of cytomegalovirus exposure and HLA in healthy donors. Only in-frame clones appear in the TCRdb table, and some are missing; sequencing was by immunoSEQ multiplex PCR. The sample contains 95,000 to 150,000 clones, approximately 78% of which appear only once. Input material: PBMCs. These TCRs come from a woman in her forties in good health and CMV-seropositive. Each CDR3 is given with its conserved first and last residue. The D gene is left open where the match is weak. For some rows the clone size is stated as once, few or many, or as a class when expanded; others skip it.

J,D,length,V,size,DNA,CDR3
TRBJ1-1,NA,13,TRBV6-6,NA,TGTGCCAGCAGTTACTCCAGAGGAACTGAAGCTTTCTTT,CASSYSRGTEAFF
TRBJ1-6,TRBD1,14,TRBV6-5,NA,TGTGCCAGCAGAAGGGACAGGGGATTACCTGGCCTCCACTTT,CASRRDRGLPGLHF
TRBJ1-5,TRBD1,15,TRBV7-2,once,TGTGCCAGCAGCCGCGGGACAGGGAGTAATCAGCCCCAGCATTTT,CASSRGTGSNQPQHF
TRBJ2-2,NA,16,TRBV7-3,NA,TGTGCCAGCAGCTTAACGGAGGGGGCCCCCACCGGGGAGCTGTTTTTT,CASSLTEGAPTGELFF
TRBJ2-7,NA,13,TRBV27,NA,TGTGCCAGCAGTTTCGACAGCAACTACGAGCAGTACTTC,CASSFDSNYEQYF
TRBJ1-1,TRBD1,15,TRBV6-5,NA,TGTGCCAGCAGTTCCGGACAGGGGACGAACACTGAAGCTTTCTTT,CASSSGQGTNTEAFF
TRBJ2-2,NA,14,TRBV4-3,NA,TGCGCCAGCAGCCAAGGGCAGTACACCGGGGAGCTGTTTTTT,CASSQGQYTGELFF
TRBJ2-5,NA,17,TRBV4-3,few,TGCGCCAGCAGCCAAGATCACCGACTAGGGCCTCGGGAGACCCAGTACTTC,CASSQDHRLGPRETQYF
TRBJ1-1,NA,14,TRBV29-1,NA,TGCAGCGTCGGACCGGGACACGAGAACACTGAAGCTTTCTTT,CSVGPGHENTEAFF
TRBJ1-1,TRBD1,15,TRBV7-9,NA,TGTGCCAGCAGCCCTGGGACAGGGGAGAACACTGAAGCTTTCTTT,CASSPGTGENTEAFF
TRBJ1-1,NA,14,TRBV6-1,NA,TGTGCCAGCAGTGACCCCGGCAGGGGCACTGAAGCTTTCTTT,CASSDPGRGTEAFF
TRBJ1-2,TRBD1,14,TRBV2,NA,TGTGCCAGCAGGGACAGGGGCATAAACTATGGCTACACCTTC,CASRDRGINYGYTF
TRBJ1-1,NA,13,TRBV7-3,NA,TGTGCCAGCAGCTCGCCAGGGGCGGCTGAAGCTTTCTTT,CASSSPGAAEAFF
TRBJ2-7,NA,14,TRBV5-1,NA,TGCGCCAGCAGCTCCTCAGGGAACACCTACGAGCAGTACTTC,CASSSSGNTYEQYF
TRBJ2-7,TRBD2,13,TRBV2,NA,TGTGCCAGCACCCAGACTAGCATCGACGAGCAGTACTTC,CASTQTSIDEQYF
TRBJ1-1,TRBD1,14,TRBV4-2,NA,TGTGCCAGCAGCCCGCCCTCGACAGGGTCTGAAGCTTTCTTT,CASSPPSTGSEAFF
TRBJ1-2,TRBD1,15,TRBV14,NA,TGTGCCAGCAGCCAAGGGACAGGGGGCAACTATGGCTACACCTTC,CASSQGTGGNYGYTF
TRBJ1-1,NA,14,TRBV7-6,NA,TGTGCCAGCAGCCTAGGGGGGGAAGGGACTGAAGCTTTCTTT,CASSLGGEGTEAFF
TRBJ1-2,NA,14,TRBV9,NA,TGTGCCAGCAGCGTAGAGGGGCAGGGCTATGGCTACACCTTC,CASSVEGQGYGYTF
TRBJ1-1,TRBD1,14,TRBV18,NA,TGTGCCAGCTCCCTGGGACAGATGAACACTGAAGCTTTCTTT,CASSLGQMNTEAFF
TRBJ1-1,NA,14,TRBV9,NA,TGTGCCAGCAGCGTAGGTCCGGGGAACACTGAAGCTTTCTTT,CASSVGPGNTEAFF
TRBJ2-1,NA,14,TRBV6-5,NA,TGTGCCAGCAGTATAAATCCCGGAGGCGGTGAGCAGTTCTTC,CASSINPGGGEQFF
TRBJ2-5,NA,15,TRBV7-9,NA,TGTGCCAGCAGCTTGAGACAGGGAGGAGGAGAGACCCAGTACTTC,CASSLRQGGGETQYF
TRBJ1-1,NA,15,TRBV9,NA,TGTGCCAGCAGCGGGGGACTCTCGGTGAACACTGAAGCTTTCTTT,CASSGGLSVNTEAFF
TRBJ1-2,NA,18,TRBV6-4,NA,TGTGCCAGCAGTGACTCGAGGCAACCTAGCCCAGTTAACTATGGCTACACCTTC,CASSDSRQPSPVNYGYTF
TRBJ2-1,TRBD2,17,TRBV6-1,NA,TGTGCCAGCAGTGTGCAAAGCCTAGCGGGGGCCCCTAGAGAGCAGTTCTTC,CASSVQSLAGAPREQFF
TRBJ1-2,NA,15,TRBV7-6,few,TGTGCCAGCAGCTTAGAGGAGACGGGTTCATCAGGCTACACCTTC,CASSLEETGSSGYTF
TRBJ1-2,NA,12,TRBV6-1,NA,TGTGCCAGCAGTGATAGTTTTGGTGGCTACACCTTC,CASSDSFGGYTF
TRBJ2-3,TRBD2,16,TRBV5-4,NA,TGTGCCAGCAGCATTGGACTAGCGGGAAGCACAGATACGCAGTATTTT,CASSIGLAGSTDTQYF
TRBJ2-2,TRBD2,15,TRBV7-9,NA,TGTGCCAGCAGCTTATCTAGCGGGGACACCGGGGAGCTGTTTTTT,CASSLSSGDTGELFF
TRBJ1-1,TRBD1,14,TRBV16,NA,TGTGCCAGCAGCCCGGGACAGACTAACACTGAAGCTTTCTTT,CASSPGQTNTEAFF
TRBJ2-7,TRBD2,16,TRBV2,NA,TGTGCCAGCAGTTCCATTAGCGGGGGTGGGGGCTACGAGCAGTACTTC,CASSSISGGGGYEQYF
TRBJ2-5,NA,15,TRBV5-1,NA,TGCGCCAGCAGCCGCACGGGGGGCCGGGTGGAGACCCAGTACTTC,CASSRTGGRVETQYF
TRBJ1-4,NA,17,TRBV25-1,few,TGTGCCAGCAGCGCTCGCGACAGCCAAGCAACTAATGAAAAACTGTTTTTT,CASSARDSQATNEKLFF
TRBJ2-2,NA,15,TRBV7-8,NA,TGTGCCAGCAGCTTATGGAGGTTGGGCACCGGGGAGCTGTTTTTT,CASSLWRLGTGELFF
TRBJ1-1,TRBD1,14,TRBV6-5,few,TGTGCCAGCAACGAGGACAGGTCGAACACTGAAGCTTTCTTT,CASNEDRSNTEAFF
TRBJ1-2,NA,17,TRBV7-9,NA,TGTGCCAGCAGCTTAAGCGGGAGGGCAGGGATTAACTATGGCTACACCTTC,CASSLSGRAGINYGYTF
TRBJ1-1,NA,12,TRBV11-1,NA,TGCGCCAGCAGCTTGGGAGTAACTGAAGCTTTCTTT,CASSLGVTEAFF
TRBJ2-7,NA,11,TRBV5-4,few,TGTGCCAGCAGCTCAGACAGTCAGCAGTACTTC,CASSSDSQQYF
TRBJ1-1,NA,13,TRBV6-5,few,TGTGCCAGCAGTTACGCGGAGAACACTGAAGCTTTCTTT,CASSYAENTEAFF
TRBJ1-2,TRBD1,18,TRBV7-2,NA,TGTGCCAGCAGCGCCCATTCCGGGACAGGGGTAGGGAACTATGGCTACACCTTC,CASSAHSGTGVGNYGYTF
TRBJ2-5,TRBD2,14,TRBV28,NA,TGTGCCAGCAGGTTGATAGCGGGGGAAGAGACCCAGTACTTC,CASRLIAGEETQYF
TRBJ2-3,TRBD1,15,TRBV6-1,NA,TGTGCCAGCAGTGACCGGGGACAGGGCACAGATACGCAGTATTTT,CASSDRGQGTDTQYF
TRBJ1-2,TRBD1,14,TRBV6-5,NA,TGTGCCAGCAGTTCGGGGACAGGAAACTATGGCTACACCTTC,CASSSGTGNYGYTF
TRBJ2-1,TRBD1,12,TRBV19,NA,TGTGCCAGTGAGGGGGCTTACAATGAGCAGTTCTTC,CASEGAYNEQFF
TRBJ2-3,NA,14,TRBV5-1,NA,TGCGCCAGCAGCTTGGGCACAGCCCCAGATACGCAGTATTTT,CASSLGTAPDTQYF
TRBJ2-5,TRBD2,13,TRBV29-1,NA,TGCAGCGTTGCCCGCGGGGAGGGAGAGACCCAGTACTTC,CSVARGEGETQYF
TRBJ1-2,TRBD1,14,TRBV29-1,NA,TGCAGCGTTGGGGGGACAGGGGGCGCCGATGGCTACACCTTC,CSVGGTGGADGYTF
TRBJ2-7,NA,15,TRBV5-1,NA,TGCGCCAGCAGCCCGTCCGGGGTACTATCCTACGAGCAGTACTTC,CASSPSGVLSYEQYF
TRBJ1-1,NA,11,TRBV20-1,few,TGCAGTGCTAGACAGATCACTGAAGCTTTCTTT,CSARQITEAFF